The 23 T cell receptor beta chains below come from one sample, sequenced in a study of blood T cell repertoires in COVID-19. Some clones are missing from TCRdb's copy, which holds only in-frame ones; the method was immunoSEQ multiplex PCR. The repertoire holds roughly 380,000 clones, with around 85% as singletons. The specimen sequenced was peripheral blood. The receptor set was obtained from a woman between 18 and 29 years old with acute or convalescent COVID-19.

This sequence joins TRBV10-3 and TRBJ2-2; TRBD2 matches 7 bases. The CDR3 totals 15 residues. V lost 3 bases and J lost 5; bases outside the gene matches: 6. Germline V gives CDR1 ENHRY, CDR2 SYGVKD. CDR3 protein: CAISEVLAVTGELFF. The CDR3 DNA is TGTGCCATCAGTGAAGTTCTAGCGGTTACCGGGGAGCTGTTTTTT.

The V and J genes are TRBV19 and TRBJ1-1; 9 positions match TRBD1. CDR1 LNHDA and CDR2 SQIVND come from the germline V gene (reference sequence). CDR3 size: 14 residues. J lost 6 bases, V lost 6 bases, and 8 bases had no gene match. The CDR3 loop reads CASRRRDRASEAFF. The CDR3 region has the DNA TGTGCCAGTAGGCGCCGGGACAGGGCCTCTGAAGCTTTCTTT.

This rearrangement joins TRBV19 to TRBJ1-1; 8 positions agree with TRBD1. The CDR3 is 13 amino acids. Trimming cost V 7 bases and J 2 bases; bases outside gene matches: 3. Germline CDR1 and CDR2: LNHDA and SQIVND (reference sequence). The CDR3 sequence: CASKDRVNTEAFF. In nucleotides, the CDR3 is TGTGCCAGTAAGGACAGGGTTAACACTGAAGCTTTCTTT.

This rearrangement joins TRBV6-6 to TRBJ1-5; perhaps TRBD1 as D (5 bases). CDR1 and CDR2 from the germline V gene are MNHNY and SVGAGI (reference sequence). V lost 10 bases and J 4 bases, leaving 14 bases between the germline ends. The CDR3 is 13 amino acids. This CDR3 is CATEVGGNQPQHF. The CDR3 bases are TGTGCCACCGAGGTGGGGGGAAATCAGCCCCAGCATTTT.

This clone has only one observation. The chain uses TRBV5-1 and TRBJ2-5; D ambiguous. In germline, CDR1 is SGHRS, CDR2 YFSETQ. The CDR3 covers 13 residues. The V end lost 0 bases, the J end lost 0 bases, and 3 bases lay between the germline ends. The DNA for the CDR3 is TGCGCCAGCAGCTTGGGCGACCAAGAGACCCAGTACTTC. It yields the protein CASSLGDQETQYF.

In its sample, this clone was seen once. This rearrangement joins TRBV27 to TRBJ1-1; D is unresolved. The germline V gene has CDR1 MNHEY and CDR2 SMNVEV (reference sequence). Trimming took off 8 bases at V and 4 bases at J, with 17 bases between the two ends. This CDR3 spans 14 amino acids. This chain's CDR3 is CASSSIQVGTEAFF. CDR3 DNA sequence: TGTGCCAGCTCGTCCATCCAGGTGGGCACTGAAGCTTTCTTT.

The V gene is TRBV5-1, the J gene TRBJ1-1, with D hard to call. The ends were cut back, 4 bases at V and 0 bases at J, with 13 bases in the middle. Germline V gene sequence: CDR1 SGHRS, CDR2 YFSETQ. The CDR3 is 15 residues long. The CDR3 DNA sequence: TGCGCCAGCAGCCCGTCCGGGGAAATGAACACTGAAGCTTTCTTT. Protein product: CASSPSGEMNTEAFF.

The chain recombines TRBV3-1 (or the pseudogene TRBV3-2) with TRBJ1-6; 7 nucleotides match TRBD1. Germline CDR1 is LGHDT and CDR2 is YNNKEL (reference sequence). CDR3 size: 14 residues. V dropped 3 bases and J dropped 7; count of bases not matched to a gene: 3. The CDR3 region has the DNA TGTGCCAGCAGCCAGGGGACAGCAAATTCACCCCTCCACTTT. Translation gives CASSQGTANSPLHF.

This chain joins TRBV7-8 and TRBJ1-2; D remains ambiguous. Germline V gene data show CDR1 as SGHVS and CDR2 as FQNEAQ. The CDR3 is made up of 14 amino acids. The V end lost 4 bases, the J end lost 3 bases, and 12 bases lay between the germline ends. The CDR3 sequence is CASSSGSVHYGYTF. CDR3 nucleotides: TGTGCCAGCAGCTCGGGGTCAGTGCACTATGGCTACACCTTC. Complete variable domain (other parts from reference TRBV7-8 and TRBJ1-2): GAGVSQSPRYKVAKRGQDVALRCDPISGHVSLFWYQQALGQGPEFLTYFQNEAQLDKSGLPSDRFFAERPEGSVSTLKIQRTQQEDSAVYLCASSSGSVHYGYTFGSGTRLTVV.

This chain links TRBV5-4 with TRBJ2-7; D uncertain. The CDR3 loop spans 14 amino acids. The germline V and J ends were trimmed by 2 bases and 2 bases, with 11 bases remaining between them. The germline CDR1 and CDR2 sequences are SGHNT and YYREEE (reference sequence). CDR3 loop: CASSFLLKTYEQYF. In DNA form, the CDR3 reads TGTGCCAGCAGCTTCTTATTAAAAACCTACGAGCAGTACTTC.

The genes are TRBV2 and TRBJ2-1; TRBD1 agrees at 10 bases. Trimming took 6 bases from V and 2 from J; bases not matched to a gene: 4. The CDR3 is 15 residues long. Germline V gene sequence: CDR1 SNHLY, CDR2 FYNNEI. DNA for the CDR3: TGTGCCAGCAGGACGGGACAGGGGACCTACAATGAGCAGTTCTTC. Residues: CASRTGQGTYNEQFF.

The chain uses TRBV5-1 and TRBJ2-1, with 9 bases lining up with TRBD2. Germline-derived CDR1 and CDR2 are SGHRS and YFSETQ. J was trimmed by 5 bases and V by 4 bases; bases with no gene match: 7. The CDR3 extends over 15 amino acids. The CDR3, as DNA: TGCGCCAGCAGCCCAACCGGGACTAGCAACAATGAGCAGTTCTTC. Amino acid sequence: CASSPTGTSNNEQFF.

This sequence joins TRBV7-9 and TRBJ2-7; D unclear. Germline V lookup: CDR1 SEHNR, CDR2 FQNEAQ (reference sequence). Trimming cost V 0 bases and J 0 bases, with 6 bases left between them. This CDR3 has 14 amino acids. The CDR3: CASSLAANSYEQYF. The CDR3 DNA follows: TGTGCCAGCAGCTTAGCGGCCAACTCCTACGAGCAGTACTTC.

The chain combines TRBV27 with TRBJ1-5; D is unclear. The V end lost 7 bases, the J end lost 3 bases, and 13 bases lay between the germline ends. This CDR3 has 14 residues. Germline lookup yields CDR1 MNHEY and CDR2 SMNVEV (reference sequence). In nucleotides, the CDR3 is TGTGCCAGCAAGTACGGGTCAGACAATCAGCCCCAGCATTTT. Translated, it gives CASKYGSDNQPQHF.

This chain joins TRBV3-1 (or the pseudogene TRBV3-2) and TRBJ2-7; TRBD1 agrees at 8 bases. CDR1 and CDR2 from the germline V gene are LGHDT and YNNKEL (reference sequence). The CDR3 extends over 16 amino acids. J was trimmed by 4 bases and V by 5 bases; bases with no gene match: 13. The CDR3 DNA reads TGTGCCAGCAGCTCCTCGGACAGGGTAGGGGCGTACGAGCAGTACTTC. Its protein product is CASSSSDRVGAYEQYF.

This chain joins TRBV4-2 and TRBJ2-7; D call uncertain. The CDR3 covers 12 residues. Germline loops: CDR1 LGHNA, CDR2 YNFKEQ. V was trimmed by 1 base and J by 6 bases, leaving 7 bases between them. CDR3 residues: CASSQANGEQYF. For the CDR3, the DNA is TGTGCCAGCAGCCAAGCTAACGGCGAGCAGTACTTC.

The chain uses TRBV9 and TRBJ1-5, with 7 bases aligning to TRBD1. V was clipped by 1 base and J by 6 bases; unmatched bases: 4. Germline V CDR1 and CDR2: SGDLS, YYNGEE. The length of the CDR3 is 14 residues. As DNA, the CDR3 is TGTGCCAGCAGCGTATCCACAGGGGTTCAGCCCCAGCATTTT. Translated: CASSVSTGVQPQHF. The complete variable domain, with remaining parts taken from reference TRBV9 and TRBJ1-5, reads DSGVTQTPKHLITATGQRVTLRCSPRSGDLSVYWYQQSLDQGLQFLIQYYNGEERAKGNILERFSAQQFPDLHSELNLSSLELGDSALYFCASSVSTGVQPQHFGDGTRLSIL.

As regards this clone: The sample has other DNA sequences that encode this CDR3 too. The chain recombines TRBV28 with TRBJ1-2, with D unresolved. From germline, CDR1 is MDHEN and CDR2 SYDVKM. The CDR3 covers 13 residues. The V and J ends lost 4 bases and 4 bases respectively, with 10 bases between them. CDR3 sequence (DNA): TGTGCCAGCAGTTCTCCTCGAGGCTATGGCTACACCTTC. It translates to CASSSPRGYGYTF.

The J gene is TRBJ2-7, the V gene TRBV5-1, with TRBD2 matching 8 bases. The CDR3 has 14 amino acids. Germline assignment: CDR1 SGHRS and CDR2 YFSETQ. Trimming removed 2 bases from V and 3 bases from J; junction bases left unmatched: 4. The CDR3 loop is CASSFGLALYEQYF. CDR3 bases: TGCGCCAGCAGCTTCGGACTAGCCCTCTACGAGCAGTACTTC.

The CDR3 DNA follows: TGTGCCAGCAGCCAAGATGGGAGGGTGTACTCTGGAAACACCATATATTTT. It yields the protein CASSQDGRVYSGNTIYF. The V and J genes are TRBV3-1 (or the pseudogene TRBV3-2) and TRBJ1-3; D unresolved. V was pared by 0 bases and J by 0 bases, with 12 bases between. Per the germline V gene, CDR1 is LGHDT and CDR2 is YNNKEL (reference sequence). The length of the CDR3 is 17 residues.

This clone was seen more than once but under ten times. This chain joins TRBV5-8 and TRBJ2-1; D may be TRBD1 (5 bases). Germline CDR1 is SGHTS and CDR2 is YDEGEE. The CDR3 totals 15 residues. Trimming removed 0 bases at V and 4 bases at J, with 11 bases between. CDR3 coding DNA: TGTGCCAGCAGCTTGGAGGCAGGGAATTACAATGAGCAGTTCTTC. Its translation: CASSLEAGNYNEQFF.

The V call is TRBV19, the J call TRBJ1-5; D is perhaps TRBD1 (5 bases). Between the trimmed V and J ends, which lost 10 bases and 4 bases, there was a span of 23 bases. Germline CDR1 and CDR2: LNHDA and SQIVND (reference sequence). The CDR3 is made up of 16 amino acids. The CDR3: CATGPRTARANQPQHF. In DNA form, the CDR3 reads TGTGCCACAGGACCCCGTACGGCCAGGGCGAATCAGCCCCAGCATTTT.

The CDR3 here is CASNQRESDNEQFF. Here the CDR3 DNA reads TGTGCCAGCAACCAGCGGGAGTCGGACAATGAGCAGTTCTTC. The V gene is TRBV9, the J gene TRBJ2-1; 8 positions agree with TRBD2. J lost 5 bases, V lost 6 bases, and 7 bases had no gene match. The CDR3 has 14 residues. The germline gives CDR1 SGDLS, CDR2 YYNGEE.